A single T cell receptor beta chain is shown here with its context. Germline V lookup: CDR1 GTSNPN, CDR2 SVGIG (reference sequence). The CDR3 covers 17 residues. Trimming at V came to 1 base and at J to 1 base, leaving 12 bases not matched to a gene. Produced via immunoSEQ multiplex PCR; TCRdb's table is partial and in-frame only. The data show fewer than 200,000 clones, with approximately 81% seen just once and roughly 20% held by the top ten. Recruitment covered fewer than 25 US areas and drew participants whose ages spanned roughly 18 to 100 years. Allocation to cohorts depended on clinical history reported by the participants. Recovered status applied to Cohort 3 donors who had two consecutive negative PCRs. It also applied to those with clearance or with symptom resolution. These data originate in a study of blood T cell repertoires in COVID-19. As for the study in general: The origin of the acute and convalescent COVID-19 samples was the United States, Italy and Spain.

This TCR was sampled from a man aged 55-75 years who had recovered from COVID-19. Sequencing was carried out using PBMCs or T cells enriched from blood (not recorded which). This chain links TRBV30 with TRBJ1-1; 7 bases are a match to TRBD1. Here the CDR3 reads CAWSEQGGWGSNTEAFF. The CDR3, as DNA: TGTGCCTGGAGTGAGCAGGGGGGCTGGGGATCGAACACTGAAGCTTTCTTT. The complete variable domain, with remaining parts taken from reference TRBV30 and TRBJ1-1, reads SQTIHQWPATLVQPVGSPLSLECTVEGTSNPNLYWYRQAAGRGLQLLFYSVGIGQISSEVPQNLSASRPQDRQFILSSKKLLLSDSGFYLCAWSEQGGWGSNTEAFFGQGTRLTVV.